The 12 T cell receptor beta chains below come from one sample, sequenced in a study of blood T cell repertoires in COVID-19. Method: immunoSEQ multiplex PCR; TCRdb's copy keeps in-frame clones and lacks some. The profile shows 150,000 to 200,000 clones, 75% to 95% of them singletons. Source material: peripheral blood. These receptor sequences come from a man between 50 and 59 years old with acute or convalescent COVID-19.

The V call is TRBV3-1 (or the pseudogene TRBV3-2), the J call TRBJ1-1; maybe TRBD1 (5 bases). V was shortened by 2 bases and J by 10 bases, with 17 bases between the two germline ends. The germline V gene encodes CDR1 LGHDT and CDR2 YNNKEL (reference sequence). The CDR3 runs to 14 residues. The CDR3 reads CASSQKGAGGGAFF. The CDR3, as DNA: TGTGCCAGCAGCCAAAAAGGGGCTGGGGGGGGAGCTTTCTTT.

This chain links TRBV6-6 with TRBJ1-6; 7 bases line up with TRBD1. V trimming: 5 bases; J trimming: 5 bases; junction bases outside the gene matches: 12. The CDR3 is 17 residues long. Germline CDR1 reads MNHNY; CDR2 reads SVGAGI (reference sequence). This CDR3 reads CASSPASPGQHNSPLHF. The DNA of the CDR3 is TGTGCCAGCAGTCCCGCGAGCCCGGGACAGCATAATTCACCCCTCCACTTT.

This chain links TRBV24-1 with TRBJ2-1, with 10 bases aligning to TRBD1. CDR3 length: 17 residues. The germline CDR1 and CDR2 sequences are KGHDR and SFDVKD. Trimming at V came to 1 base and at J to 6 bases, leaving 8 bases not matched to a gene. The CDR3 DNA is TGTGCCACCAGTGATTTAAGAGACAGGGGGCGGCCCAATGAGCAGTTCTTC. Encoded protein: CATSDLRDRGRPNEQFF.

V usage is TRBV2 and J usage is TRBJ2-7; D possibly corresponds to TRBD1 (6 bases). The CDR3 is 15 residues long. Trimming took off 5 bases at V and 0 bases at J, with 14 bases between the two ends. Germline CDR1 is SNHLY and CDR2 is FYNNEI. The CDR3 region is CASSPGHTTSYEQYF. DNA for the CDR3: TGTGCCAGCAGTCCGGGACACACGACCTCCTACGAGCAGTACTTC.

The chain joins TRBV3-1 (or the pseudogene TRBV3-2) to TRBJ2-7; 10 bases map to TRBD2. The J segment lost 5 bases and the V segment lost 4 bases, leaving 8 bases of the junction unmatched. CDR1 is LGHDT and CDR2 is YNNKEL in the germline V gene (reference sequence). The CDR3 is 15 amino acids. The CDR3 region is CASSRLSGREDEQYF. CDR3 sequence (DNA): TGTGCCAGCAGCCGATTAAGCGGGAGGGAAGACGAGCAGTACTTC.

V usage is TRBV3-1 (or the pseudogene TRBV3-2) and J usage is TRBJ2-2, with D tentatively TRBD1 (6 bases). In germline, CDR1 is LGHDT, CDR2 YNNKEL (reference sequence). This CDR3 is 15 amino acids long. The ends were cut back, 2 bases at V and 4 bases at J, with 11 bases in the middle. The CDR3 DNA is TGTGCCAGCAGCCAATACCCAGGGGCCACCGGGGAGCTGTTTTTT. Protein product: CASSQYPGATGELFF.

This clone has just one count. The chain combines TRBV4-2 with TRBJ1-2, with 10 nucleotides matching TRBD1. With 4 bases clipped from V and 6 bases from J, the junction kept 14 bases outside the gene matches. The CDR3 consists of 17 residues. CDR1 is LGHNA, CDR2 YNFKEQ, per germline. The CDR3 sequence: CASSRGWAGQGNHGYTF. The CDR3 coding sequence is TGTGCCAGCAGCCGAGGGTGGGCGGGACAGGGGAACCATGGCTACACCTTC.

The chain recombines TRBV29-1 with TRBJ1-2; TRBD1 might be the D (5 bases). With 7 bases removed from V and 7 bases from J, the gap between germline ends came to 13 bases. The CDR3 is 11 amino acids. In germline, CDR1 is SQVTM, CDR2 ANQGSEA. The CDR3 region has the DNA TGCAGCGCTGGGACTCGTGGTGGCTACACCTTC. Its translation: CSAGTRGGYTF.

The chain employs TRBV28 and TRBJ1-2, with D possibly TRBD1 on 5 matching bases. V was pared by 5 bases and J by 4 bases, with 17 bases between. The germline V gene has CDR1 MDHEN and CDR2 SYDVKM. CDR3 length: 15 amino acids. DNA of the CDR3: TGTGCCAGCAGTCGCAGCGGGCAGGGACGCTATGGCTACACCTTC. It specifies CASSRSGQGRYGYTF.

In this sample, this clone turned up a few times. As DNA, the CDR3 is TGTGCCAGCAAACCTGGGACAGGGGTCTCACCCCTCCACTTT. This sequence encodes CASKPGTGVSPLHF. The rearrangement joins TRBV28 to TRBJ1-6; 10 bases align to TRBD1. The CDR3 length is 14 residues. CDR1 and CDR2 from the germline V gene are MDHEN and SYDVKM. J was trimmed by 10 bases and V by 7 bases; bases with no gene match: 7.

The rearrangement links TRBV19 to TRBJ1-2; 7 bases agree with TRBD1. Germline lookup yields CDR1 LNHDA and CDR2 SQIVND (reference sequence). V trimming: 1 base; J trimming: 7 bases; junction bases outside the gene matches: 6. The CDR3 is 14 residues long. The CDR3 spells CASSIGRTGGGYTF. The CDR3 DNA follows: TGTGCCAGTAGTATAGGCCGGACAGGCGGTGGCTACACCTTC.

This chain connects TRBV6-5 to TRBJ1-5; a possible D gene is TRBD1 (5 bases). This CDR3 region has 13 residues. Germline V gene sequence: CDR1 MNHEY, CDR2 SVGAGI. The germline V and J ends were trimmed by 6 bases and 2 bases, with 8 bases remaining between them. The CDR3 DNA sequence: TGTGCCAGCAGAAAACAGGGCAATCAGCCCCAGCATTTT. Residues: CASRKQGNQPQHF.